The 28 T cell receptor beta chains in this list originate from one sample, sequenced in a study of T cell clonotyping in hematopoietic cell transplantation. Using immunoSEQ multiplex PCR, the repertoire was profiled, and TCRdb retains in-frame clones only, with some absent. The sample includes more than 65,000 clones, around 94% seen only once; the top ten take approximately 1.5%. The sequenced material came from peripheral blood mononuclear cells. All receptors come from a man between 45 and 60 years old in good health. Some clones in this sample may be carry-over from other donors' samples.

The chain combines TRBV29-1 with TRBJ2-7; D is unresolved. The germline V and J ends were trimmed by 4 bases and 0 bases, with 4 bases remaining between them. Per the germline V gene, CDR1 is SQVTM and CDR2 is ANQGSEA. The CDR3 covers 11 residues. The CDR3 loop reads CSVGRSYEQYF. CDR3 sequence (DNA): TGCAGCGTTGGGCGCTCCTACGAGCAGTACTTC.

This rearrangement joins TRBV7-3 to TRBJ2-2, with D tentatively TRBD1 (6 bases). The V gene lost 3 bases and the J gene lost 1 base, with 15 bases spanning the gap. CDR3 length: 17 residues. Germline V lookup: CDR1 SGHTA, CDR2 FQGTGA. In DNA form, the CDR3 reads TGTGCCAGCAGCTTGGCCGCAGGGGCCGGGAACACCGGGGAGCTGTTTTTT. Encoded protein: CASSLAAGAGNTGELFF.

The V gene is TRBV28, the J gene TRBJ2-1, with D possibly being TRBD2 (5 bases). V gave up 2 bases and J gave up 4 bases, with 15 bases separating them. Germline V gene data show CDR1 as MDHEN and CDR2 as SYDVKM. The CDR3 is made up of 16 amino acids. In nucleotides, the CDR3 is TGTGCCAGCAGTTTACGGGCAAACGGGGTTTACAATGAGCAGTTCTTC. Its protein is CASSLRANGVYNEQFF.

The chain carries TRBV19 and TRBJ2-7; 7 positions match TRBD1. Germline values: CDR1 LNHDA, CDR2 SQIVND (reference sequence). Unmatched junction bases numbered 8, after V lost 10 bases and J lost 2 bases. CDR3 length equals 13 residues. CDR3 sequence: CATSGGQTYEQYF. The CDR3 nucleotides are TGTGCCACCTCAGGGGGACAGACCTACGAGCAGTACTTC.

The V call is TRBV7-3, the J call TRBJ2-2; D is uncertain. Germline CDR1 SGHTA, CDR2 FQGTGA. The CDR3 extends over 16 amino acids. Trimming pared 5 bases from V and 0 bases from J, leaving 13 bases between. The CDR3 here is CASSLDSGSNTGELFF. DNA for the CDR3: TGTGCCAGCAGCCTCGACTCCGGATCGAACACCGGGGAGCTGTTTTTT. Based on the CDR3 plus reference TRBV7-3 and TRBJ2-2, the full variable domain is GAGVSQTPSNKVTEKGKYVELRCDPISGHTALYWYRQSLGQGPEFLIYFQGTGAADDSGLPNDRFFAVRPEGSVSTLKIQRTERGDSAVYLCASSLDSGSNTGELFFGEGSRLTVL.

The chain joins TRBV5-8 to TRBJ1-5; perhaps TRBD1 as D (6 bases). Per the germline V gene, CDR1 is SGHTS and CDR2 is YDEGEE. The CDR3 sequence is 14 residues long. Trimming left V 0 bases short and J 4 bases short, with 8 bases between. The CDR3 region has the DNA TGTGCCAGCAGCTTGGACAGGGCTAATCAGCCCCAGCATTTT. Its protein is CASSLDRANQPQHF.

This clone was detected once. The identical CDR3 is also encoded by other nucleotide sequences in the sample. V gene TRBV7-2 combines with J gene TRBJ2-5; 9 bases align to TRBD2. The CDR3 runs to 14 residues. Trimming at V came to 1 base and at J to 5 bases, leaving 2 bases not matched to a gene. The germline V gene has CDR1 SGHTA and CDR2 FQGNSA. CDR3 bases: TGTGCCAGCAGCTTAGTAGCGGGGGCCGAGACCCAGTACTTC. Protein product: CASSLVAGAETQYF.

Concerning this clone: Its ends do not fully match the called genes, so a read error is possible. The chain is built from TRBV7-7 and TRBJ2-1; the match to TRBD2 covers 7 bases. The CDR3 runs 14 residues. Germline assignment: CDR1 SSHAT and CDR2 FNYEAQ (reference sequence). CDR3 amino acids: CASSLDGGYNEQFF. The CDR3 DNA sequence: TGTGCTAGCAGCTTAGACGGGGGGTACAATGAGCAGTTCTTC.

This chain joins TRBV29-1 and TRBJ1-2; D is possibly TRBD1 (6 bases). The CDR3 consists of 12 residues. Germline V lookup: CDR1 SQVTM, CDR2 ANQGSEA. Trimming stripped 3 bases from V and 5 bases from J, with 10 bases between. The CDR3 spells CSVDEGGYGYTF. The CDR3 nucleotides are TGCAGCGTTGACGAAGGGGGGTATGGCTACACCTTC.

This clone appeared a few times. This chain connects TRBV5-1 to TRBJ2-3; no definite D call. This CDR3 has 13 residues. CDR1 is SGHRS and CDR2 is YFSETQ in the germline V gene. V lost 5 bases to trimming and J lost 4 bases, with 11 bases between them. The CDR3 reads CASSSDLADTQYF. In DNA, the CDR3 is TGCGCCAGCAGTTCGGACCTGGCAGATACGCAGTATTTT.

The chain employs TRBV6-5 and TRBJ2-7; D remains ambiguous. Per germline, CDR1 MNHEY and CDR2 SVGAGI. V was shortened by 0 bases and J by 5 bases, with 14 bases between the two germline ends. This CDR3 spans 15 amino acids. Written as DNA, the CDR3 is TGTGCCAGCAGTTACTCGACTCATCCCACTGACGAGCAGTACTTC. This encodes CASSYSTHPTDEQYF.

The table lists this clone with a count of one. This rearrangement joins TRBV5-1 to TRBJ2-1, with 7 nucleotides matching TRBD2. The CDR3 is made up of 16 amino acids. J gave up 2 bases and V 0 bases, and 5 bases lay outside the gene matches. In germline, CDR1 is SGHRS, CDR2 YFSETQ. CDR3 sequence: CASSLGAGKTYNEQFF. For the CDR3, the DNA is TGCGCCAGCAGCTTGGGAGCGGGGAAGACCTACAATGAGCAGTTCTTC.

The V and J genes are TRBV4-1 and TRBJ1-1, with TRBD1 identical over 9 bases. V dropped 4 bases and J dropped 5; count of bases not matched to a gene: 17. Germline V gene sequence: CDR1 MGHRA, CDR2 YSYEKL. This CDR3 comprises 18 residues. This CDR3 reads CASSRGSGTGFSLTEAFF. The DNA for the CDR3 is TGCGCCAGCAGCCGAGGATCGGGGACAGGGTTTTCTTTGACTGAAGCTTTCTTT.

Only one count was recorded for this clone. CDR3 coding DNA: TGTGCCAGCAGTGAATCAGGGGCGAGGAACACTGAAGCTTTCTTT. Translated: CASSESGARNTEAFF. The chain recombines TRBV25-1 with TRBJ1-1, with a possible D match to TRBD1 (6 bases). This CDR3 region has 15 residues. The V end was cut by 1 base, the J end by 1 base, with 10 bases between. Germline CDR1 and CDR2: MGHDK and SYGVNS.

The gene calls are TRBV6-5 and TRBJ1-4; 7 bases line up with TRBD1. Trimming cost V 4 bases and J 6 bases; bases outside gene matches: 5. Germline V gene data show CDR1 as MNHEY and CDR2 as SVGAGI. CDR3 length equals 14 residues. CDR3: CASSFDRVDEKLFF. The CDR3 bases are TGTGCCAGCAGTTTCGACAGGGTCGATGAAAAACTGTTTTTT.

This chain joins TRBV7-2 and TRBJ2-3; the D gene is possibly TRBD2 (5 bases). Trimming pared 3 bases from V and 4 bases from J, leaving 11 bases between. Germline loops: CDR1 SGHTA, CDR2 FQGNSA. The CDR3 extends over 14 amino acids. CDR3 DNA sequence: TGTGCCAGCAGCTTCGGGGTGTTTGCAGATACGCAGTATTTT. Encoded protein: CASSFGVFADTQYF.

V gene TRBV28 combines with J gene TRBJ1-2; 9 bases align to TRBD1. The V and J ends lost 6 bases and 5 bases, in that order; junction bases with no gene match: 7. The CDR3 spans 14 residues. Germline CDR1 reads MDHEN; CDR2 reads SYDVKM. The CDR3 DNA is TGTGCCAGCAGGTCTACAGGGGGCGGGTATGGCTACACCTTC. It encodes CASRSTGGGYGYTF.

The chain couples TRBV28 to TRBJ1-2; the D gene is possibly TRBD1 (6 bases). In germline, CDR1 is MDHEN, CDR2 SYDVKM. V was cut by 8 bases and J by 4 bases, with 17 bases left in between. The CDR3 length is 14 residues. CDR3 DNA: TGTGCCAGCTCTACAGGGTCCCGAGCCTATGGCTACACCTTC. Protein sequence: CASSTGSRAYGYTF.

This rearrangement joins TRBV10-3 to TRBJ1-1; maybe TRBD1 (5 bases). V was shortened by 5 bases and J by 1 base, with 11 bases between the two germline ends. The germline CDR1 and CDR2 sequences are ENHRY and SYGVKD. CDR3 length equals 14 residues. The CDR3 nucleotides read TGTGCCATCAGTAAGGAGACAGCGAACACTGAAGCTTTCTTT. The encoded protein is CAISKETANTEAFF.

The CDR3 nucleotides read TGCGCCAGCAGCCTACACGCGGGGACGCCTAATGAAAAACTGTTTTTT. The encoded protein is CASSLHAGTPNEKLFF. The V call is TRBV4-1, the J call TRBJ1-4; D is possibly TRBD1 (5 bases). Germline V gives CDR1 MGHRA, CDR2 YSYEKL. The ends were cut back, 4 bases at V and 3 bases at J, with 15 bases in the middle. This CDR3 is built from 16 residues.

This chain joins TRBV5-4 and TRBJ2-7, with D perhaps matching TRBD2 (5 bases). The CDR3 totals 15 residues. CDR1 is SGHNT, CDR2 YYREEE, per germline (reference sequence). V dropped 5 bases and J dropped 7 bases, with 22 bases sitting between them. The CDR3 sequence: CASSLDSIRTVEQYF. CDR3 in DNA: TGTGCCAGCAGTCTGGACTCTATTCGAACTGTAGAGCAGTACTTC.

V gene TRBV6-1 combines with J gene TRBJ2-7; 9 bases align to TRBD2. The CDR3 length is 16 residues. In germline, CDR1 is MNHNS, CDR2 SASEGT. V trimming: 3 bases; J trimming: 1 base; junction bases outside the gene matches: 7. CDR3 residues: CASSDWTSERSYEQYF. In nucleotides, the CDR3 is TGTGCCAGCAGTGATTGGACTAGCGAACGTTCCTACGAGCAGTACTTC.

The chain employs TRBV27 and TRBJ2-7; D possibly uses TRBD1 or TRBD2 (5 bases each). V was trimmed by 4 bases and J by 4 bases, leaving 20 bases between them. Germline V gene sequence: CDR1 MNHEY, CDR2 SMNVEV (reference sequence). The CDR3 runs 16 residues. The CDR3 sequence: CASSSRTGTVLYEQYF. The CDR3 DNA is TGTGCCAGCAGTTCCAGAACCGGGACGGTTTTATACGAGCAGTACTTC.

This chain connects TRBV9 to TRBJ2-1; 8 positions agree with TRBD2. The germline V gene encodes CDR1 SGDLS and CDR2 YYNGEE. The CDR3 is made up of 17 amino acids. The trim removed 4 bases at V and 0 bases at J, leaving 9 bases unmatched. CDR3 amino acids: CASSQSTSGSSYNEQFF. CDR3 sequence (DNA): TGTGCCAGCAGCCAGAGTACTAGCGGAAGCTCCTACAATGAGCAGTTCTTC.

This chain connects TRBV19 to TRBJ2-2, with 12 positions matching TRBD2. The trim removed 4 bases at V and 1 base at J, leaving 4 bases unmatched. The CDR3 has 17 amino acids. Looked up from germline, CDR1 is LNHDA and CDR2 is SQIVND (reference sequence). The chain's CDR3 is CASSRASGGENTGELFF. The CDR3 DNA reads as TGTGCCAGTAGTAGAGCTAGCGGGGGGGAGAACACCGGGGAGCTGTTTTTT.

V usage is TRBV29-1 and J usage is TRBJ1-2; tentatively, D is TRBD1 (5 bases). The CDR3 runs to 17 residues. Germline V gives CDR1 SQVTM, CDR2 ANQGSEA. V was clipped by 7 bases and J by 7 bases, with 31 bases between them. CDR3 region: CSAKGPLSLGRLSGYTF. DNA for the CDR3: TGCAGCGCCAAAGGGCCCTTGAGCCTGGGACGGCTCTCTGGCTACACCTTC.

The rearrangement uses TRBV13 and TRBJ2-5, with D tentatively TRBD1 (6 bases). Germline V gives CDR1 PRHDT, CDR2 FYEKMQ (reference sequence). The CDR3 covers 18 residues. The ends were cut back, 5 bases at V and 3 bases at J, with 25 bases in the middle. Here the CDR3 DNA reads TGTGCCAGCAGCCCCCGACTCAAACAGGGTACGAAAGAAGAGACCCAGTACTTC. Translation: CASSPRLKQGTKEETQYF.

V usage is TRBV30 and J usage is TRBJ2-1, with 7 bases identical to TRBD1. The CDR3 is made up of 12 amino acids. V dropped 4 bases and J dropped 5; count of bases not matched to a gene: 2. CDR1 and CDR2 from the germline V gene are GTSNPN and SVGIG (reference sequence). The CDR3 reads CAWTGQNNEQFF. Written as DNA, the CDR3 is TGTGCCTGGACGGGACAGAACAATGAGCAGTTCTTC.